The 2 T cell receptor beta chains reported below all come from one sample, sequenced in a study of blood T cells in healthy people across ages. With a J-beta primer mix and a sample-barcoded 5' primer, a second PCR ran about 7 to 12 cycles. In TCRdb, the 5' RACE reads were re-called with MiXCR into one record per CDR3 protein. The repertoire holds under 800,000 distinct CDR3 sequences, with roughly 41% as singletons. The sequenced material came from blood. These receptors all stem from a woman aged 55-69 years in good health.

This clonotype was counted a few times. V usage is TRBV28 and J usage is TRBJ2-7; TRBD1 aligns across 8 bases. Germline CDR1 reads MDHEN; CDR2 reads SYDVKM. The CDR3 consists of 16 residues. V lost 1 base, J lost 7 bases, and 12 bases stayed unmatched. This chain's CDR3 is CASSLSQGAGYNEQYF. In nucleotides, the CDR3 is TGTGCCAGCAGTTTATCCCAGGGGGCTGGCTACAATGAGCAGTACTTC. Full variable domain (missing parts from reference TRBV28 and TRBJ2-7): DVKVTQSSRYLVKRTGEKVFLECVQDMDHENMFWYRQDPGLGLRLIYFSYDVKMKEKGDIPEGYSVSREKKERFSLILESASTNQTSMYLCASSLSQGAGYNEQYFGPGTRLTVT.

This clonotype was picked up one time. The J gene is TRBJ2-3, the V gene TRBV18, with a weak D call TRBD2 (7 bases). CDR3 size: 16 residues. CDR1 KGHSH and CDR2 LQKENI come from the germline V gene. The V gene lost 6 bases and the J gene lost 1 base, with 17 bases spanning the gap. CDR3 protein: CASSREGGAGTDTQYF. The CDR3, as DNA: TGTGCCAGCTCCCGAGAAGGGGGGGCGGGCACAGATACGCAGTATTTT.